Below, one TCR beta chain is given with its context. The sample holds one count of this clone. Which antigen it targets is not known. The input lacks base qualities; no much larger clone sits a single base away. These data originate in a study of lymphopenia after photon versus proton radiotherapy (dated by TCRdb to 2018 to 2020). About the investigation overall: In patients with gastrointestinal tumors who developed high-grade lymphopenia, the study compared the immunological effects of photon radiation therapy with those of proton radiation therapy. The goal of the study was to characterize the differences between the two radiation modalities in how they affect the immune system. The 20 patients in the cohort had gastrointestinal tumors, were treated with either photon or proton therapy, and subsequently developed lymphopenia.

The CDR1 and CDR2 encoded by the germline V gene are MNHNS and SASEGT. Germline trimming: 8 bases from V, 3 bases from J; junction bases outside gene matches: 6. Inclusive of the bounding cysteine and phenylalanine, the CDR3 is 13 residues long. The read is trimmed to its CDR3 DNA, 39 bases read in frame from base 1. Here is what the overall study found, with its caveats: The survival association was assessed only in patients who died, and better survival with proton therapy was presented by the authors as a possibility rather than a demonstrated result. After the lymphocyte count nadir, repertoires from photon-treated patients showed oligoclonal expansion, particularly of CD8+ Temra cells, and this expansion drove the decline in diversity. During treatment, patients who received proton therapy stayed relatively stable, whereas patients who received photon therapy lost naive T cells and TCR diversity and gained effector/memory populations. Among patients across the cohort who died, overall survival time showed an inverse correlation with a larger post-nadir drop in TCR diversity.

The library was built by means of the immunoSEQ multiplex PCR assay. T cell repertoires were profiled with deep sequencing of rearranged TCR beta loci together with multiparametric flow cytometry. TCRdb obtained this table from immuneACCESS and retained in-frame rearrangements with V and J assigned. These tables miss some clones; where compared with another copy, unresolved V genes account for less than half of the shortfall, and the remainder is unexplained. Counted in this sample were roughly 76,000 clones; around 93% of them appeared once. The ten largest clones add up to about 2.2% of the sample.

The starting material was peripheral blood, obtained from a patient treated with photon-based radiotherapy. The V and J segments used are TRBV6-1 and TRBJ2-7; TRBD2 agrees with 8 junctional bases. This TCR came from a woman aged 35 to 49 with cholangiocarcinoma. In nucleotides, the sequence is TGTGCCAGCGCGGCGACTAGCGACTACGAGCAGTACTTC. Protein translation: CASAATSDYEQYF.